Reported below is one T cell receptor beta chain. The data were taken from a study of blood T cell repertoires in COVID-19. Study in general: There were acute and convalescent COVID-19 samples, and they came from the United States, Italy and Spain.

The method was immunoSEQ multiplex PCR; TCRdb's version includes in-frame clones alone and lacks a portion of them. Here the sample spans some 260,000 clones, 85% to 95% being singletons. Study members were between roughly 18 and 100 years old and lived in 24 US regions. Each participant's cohort was designated according to participant-reported clinical history. Cohort 3 donors were reported recovered after two negative PCRs, clearance, or symptom resolution. The specimen sequenced was PBMCs or T cells enriched from blood (not recorded which). The clonotype originates from a woman in her late teens or twenties who had recovered from COVID-19.

This CDR3 reads CASSGGDRINSPLHF. The CDR3 nucleotides are TGTGCCAGCAGCGGGGGGGACAGGATTAATTCACCCCTCCACTTT. The V gene is TRBV9, the J gene TRBJ1-6; TRBD1 matches 8 bases. V lost 3 bases and J lost 6; bases outside the gene matches: 5. Germline assignment: CDR1 SGDLS and CDR2 YYNGEE. This CDR3 has 15 amino acids.